A single count supports the clone carrying this TCR beta chain. The data are from a study of blood T cell repertoires in COVID-19. Study in general: Acute-phase and convalescent COVID-19 samples originated in the United States, Italy and Spain. The analysed material was cDNA or gDNA that came from T cells, B-cell-depleted T cells, or PBMCs.

V lost 5 bases and J lost 4; bases outside the gene matches: 6. CDR1 and CDR2 (germline): SGHTA, FQGTGA. The CDR3 length is 14 residues. Generated by immunoSEQ multiplex PCR, the TCRdb table keeps only in-frame clones and is missing some. Among 350,000 to 400,000 clones, 90% were seen once, and the ten largest hold 6.5% to 8%. This clonotype was sampled from a man younger than 35 with active or convalescent COVID-19. Sequenced sample: peripheral blood. This sequence joins TRBV7-3 and TRBJ1-1; 8 nucleotides match TRBD1. The CDR3 coding sequence is TGTGCCAGCAGCGGCGACAGGGGCGGCACTGAAGCTTTCTTT. Translating it yields CASSGDRGGTEAFF.